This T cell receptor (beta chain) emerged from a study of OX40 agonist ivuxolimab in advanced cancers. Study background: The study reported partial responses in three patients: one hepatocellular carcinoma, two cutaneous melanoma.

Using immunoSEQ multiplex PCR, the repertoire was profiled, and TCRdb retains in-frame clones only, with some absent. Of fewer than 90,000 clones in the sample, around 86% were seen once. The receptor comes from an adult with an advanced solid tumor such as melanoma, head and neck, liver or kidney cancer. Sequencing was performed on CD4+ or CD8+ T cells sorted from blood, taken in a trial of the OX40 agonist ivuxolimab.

The CDR3 sequence: CASSQDLTAGRYNEQFF. Here the CDR3 DNA reads TGTGCCAGCAGCCAAGATCTTACGGCGGGGAGATACAATGAGCAGTTCTTC. The chain couples TRBV14 to TRBJ2-1; tentatively, D is TRBD2 (6 bases). Trimming removed 0 bases from V and 4 bases from J, with 16 bases in between. The CDR3 totals 17 residues. The germline gives CDR1 SGHDN, CDR2 FVKESK. Looking up the rest from reference TRBV14 and TRBJ2-1 gives the full variable domain: EAGVTQFPSHSVIEKGQTVTLRCDPISGHDNLYWYRRVMGKEIKFLLHFVKESKQDESGMPNNRFLAERTGGTYSTLKVQPAELEDSGVYFCASSQDLTAGRYNEQFFGPGTRLTVL.